This T cell receptor beta chain was identified during a study of blood T cell repertoires in COVID-19. In the original processing: Reference gene primer amplification gave estimated nucleated cell counts. Profiled with immunoSEQ multiplex PCR; TCRdb holds only in-frame clones, not every one. V and J calls plus clone size are reproduced from that table; the DNA served to infer D and trimming. Altogether under 450,000 clones are present, roughly 90% being singletons, with the ten largest covering less than 2%. CDR3 length equals 16 residues. Germline V lookup: CDR1 LGHNA, CDR2 YSLEER. Trimming removed 0 bases from V and 3 bases from J, with 12 bases in between.

The sequence derives from a woman aged 35 to 49 with COVID-19, enrolled during active disease. The sequenced material came from peripheral blood. The chain couples TRBV4-3 to TRBJ1-5; D gene ambiguous. CDR3 sequence: CASSQDWAAFNQPQHF. For the CDR3, the DNA is TGCGCCAGCAGCCAAGATTGGGCAGCATTCAATCAGCCCCAGCATTTT.